This TCR beta chain was found in a study of T cell changes during pregnancy in multiple sclerosis. The CDR3 covers 13 residues. The V gene's germline CDR1 is SGHVS and CDR2 FQNEAQ. The J segment lost 5 bases and the V segment lost 5 bases, leaving 3 bases of the junction unmatched. Repertoires were generated with immunoSEQ multiplex PCR, while TCRdb's copy carries only in-frame clones and drops some. The sample holds 35,000 or so clones, 88% seen once. The clonotype was recovered from a female donor with multiple sclerosis, enrolled in a pregnancy study. The source was CD4+ T cells from peripheral blood mononuclear cells, collected in the first trimester of pregnancy. The chain uses TRBV7-8 and TRBJ1-2; 9 bases line up with TRBD1. In DNA, the CDR3 is TGTGCCAGCAGCAGGGACAGGGTTTATGGCTACACCTTC. Translating it yields CASSRDRVYGYTF. The whole variable domain, filled in from reference TRBV7-8 and TRBJ1-2, reads GAGVSQSPRYKVAKRGQDVALRCDPISGHVSLFWYQQALGQGPEFLTYFQNEAQLDKSGLPSDRFFAERPEGSVSTLKIQRTQQEDSAVYLCASSRDRVYGYTFGSGTRLTVV.